These 7 T cell receptor beta chains came from one sample sequenced in a study of blood T cells in healthy people across ages. For the second PCR, which ran for roughly 7 to 11 cycles, a sample-barcoded 5' primer and a J-beta primer mix were used. One entry per CDR3 protein, called by TCRdb with MiXCR from the 5' RACE reads. The sample yields about 730,000 distinct CDR3 sequences, 40% to 45% seen once. The sequencing sample was made of blood. Source of these receptors: a woman aged 60-75 years in good health.

The rearrangement joins TRBV20-1 to TRBJ2-1; D gene ambiguous. The CDR3 totals 13 residues. The V and J ends lost 5 bases and 8 bases respectively, with 16 bases between them. Germline V CDR1 and CDR2: DFQATT, SNEGSKA (reference sequence). DNA of the CDR3: TGCAGTGCTTCCCCGGACCCCAAGGATGAGCAGTTCTTC. Translation: CSASPDPKDEQFF.

This clonotype was observed a few times. This chain joins TRBV12-3 or TRBV12-4 and TRBJ2-5, with D perhaps assigned TRBD1 or TRBD2 (5 bases each). V was trimmed by 4 bases and J by 12 bases, leaving 15 bases between them. The CDR3 runs to 12 residues. The CDR3 here is CASSSIERGEYF. CDR3 DNA sequence: TGTGCCAGCAGTTCGATAGAGCGAGGGGAGTACTTC.

There are a few counts of this clonotype. The CDR3 sequence is CARRTGGTYEQYF. CDR3 DNA sequence: TGTGCCAGGAGGACAGGGGGCACCTACGAGCAGTACTTC. The chain recombines TRBV2 with TRBJ2-7; 11 bases agree with TRBD1. Trimming removed 9 bases from V and 2 bases from J; junction bases left unmatched: 3. Per the germline V gene, CDR1 is SNHLY and CDR2 is FYNNEI. The CDR3 covers 13 residues.

A word on this clonotype: At one end, the junction sequence differs from germline, possibly due to a read error. This chain uses TRBV20-1 with TRBJ2-4, with 10 bases matching TRBD2. The CDR3 has 14 amino acids. The germline V gene has CDR1 DFQATT and CDR2 SNEGSKA (reference sequence). CDR3 coding DNA: TGCGGTGCTAGGAGCGGGAGGGCCGGAAACATTCAGTACTTC. Protein: CGARSGRAGNIQYF.

Comment on this clonotype: Mismatch with germline at one junction end may stem from a read error. The gene calls are TRBV6-2 or TRBV6-3 and TRBJ2-4; 11 nucleotides line up with TRBD2. TRBJ2-7 explains the end of the DNA better; the J call may be wrong. The CDR3 is made up of 15 amino acids. CDR1 and CDR2 from the germline V gene are MNHEY and SVGEGT. CDR3 loop: CAGRGGTSGPNEQYF. The CDR3 nucleotides are TGTGCCGGCAGGGGAGGGACTAGCGGCCCCAACGAGCAGTACTTC.

In its sample, this clonotype was seen a few times. This chain connects TRBV12-3 or TRBV12-4 to TRBJ2-1, with 11 nucleotides matching TRBD2. The CDR3 has 14 amino acids. After removal of 7 bases from V and 8 bases from J, the junction contained 7 bases not matched to a gene. CDR3 nucleotides: TGTGCCAGCAACCCTAGCGGGGGGAGGGATGAGCAGTTCTTC. Translated, it gives CASNPSGGRDEQFF.

With regard to this clonotype: A much larger clone is a single base away; this may be a read error. The genes are TRBV20-1 and TRBJ2-7; D may be TRBD1 (6 bases). The CDR3 contains 13 residues. Germline V lookup: CDR1 DFQATT, CDR2 SNEGSKA (reference sequence). V was pared by 5 bases and J by 2 bases, with 13 bases between. The CDR3 coding sequence is TGCAGTGCTGACCGGGACACCACCTACGAGCAGTACTTC. The encoded protein is CSADRDTTYEQYF.